Shown below are 8 T cell receptor beta chains from a single sample sequenced in a study of brain T cells in children with intractable seizures. The table came from immunoSEQ multiplex PCR; TCRdb's copy has only in-frame clones and leaves some out. The table has 70,000 to 85,000 clones, around 91% seen once. The material was peripheral blood, obtained at surgery. These receptors were collected from a girl aged 2-10 years with Rasmussen encephalitis and intractable seizures.

This clone was seen ten or more times. The chain joins TRBV7-9 to TRBJ1-6; the D gene is possibly TRBD1 (5 bases). The germline CDR1 and CDR2 sequences are SEHNR and FQNEAQ (reference sequence). There are 16 residues in the CDR3. Trimming cost V 5 bases and J 3 bases, with 14 bases left between them. CDR3 region: CASSEGQGFYNSPLHF. The CDR3, as DNA: TGTGCCAGCAGCGAAGGCCAGGGTTTCTATAATTCACCCCTCCACTTT.

The V call is TRBV28, the J call TRBJ2-7; perhaps D is TRBD1 or TRBD2 (6 bases each). This CDR3 is built from 14 residues. The germline CDR1 and CDR2 sequences are MDHEN and SYDVKM. V lost 2 bases, J lost 4 bases, and 12 bases lay in between. The CDR3 loop reads CASSLRQGTYEQYF. The CDR3 nucleotides read TGTGCCAGCAGTTTACGGCAGGGGACTTACGAGCAGTACTTC.

V usage is TRBV3-1 (or the pseudogene TRBV3-2) and J usage is TRBJ2-7, with a possible D match to TRBD1 (7 bases). V was cut by 5 bases and J by 10 bases, with 21 bases left in between. From germline, CDR1 is LGHDT and CDR2 YNNKEL (reference sequence). There are 14 residues in the CDR3. CDR3 amino acids: CASSGSGGRGDQYF. The CDR3 region has the DNA TGTGCCAGCAGCGGATCCGGTGGCAGGGGGGATCAGTACTTC.

The chain is built from TRBV2 and TRBJ2-7; the match to TRBD2 covers 10 bases. Per germline, CDR1 SNHLY and CDR2 FYNNEI. V dropped 6 bases and J dropped 7; count of bases not matched to a gene: 6. This CDR3 is 13 amino acids long. The CDR3 is CASRLAGVREQYF. DNA of the CDR3: TGTGCCAGCAGGCTAGCGGGAGTAAGGGAGCAGTACTTC. The full variable domain, with the rest looked up from reference TRBV2 and TRBJ2-7, is EPEVTQTPSHQVTQMGQEVILRCVPISNHLYFYWYRQILGQKVEFLVSFYNNEISEKSEIFDDQFSVERPDGSNFTLKIRSTKLEDSAMYFCASRLAGVREQYFGPGTRLTVT.

DNA of the CDR3: TGTGCCACCAGTGATAGGGAGGCTAGTCGGTTCTTC. This sequence encodes CATSDREASRFF. The chain recombines TRBV24-1 with TRBJ2-1; D is possibly TRBD2 (6 bases). Trimming removed 3 bases from V and 15 bases from J, with 14 bases in between. Germline loops: CDR1 KGHDR, CDR2 SFDVKD. The length of the CDR3 is 12 residues.

The chain carries TRBV3-1 (or the pseudogene TRBV3-2) and TRBJ2-5; the D is unclear. Germline assignment: CDR1 LGHDT and CDR2 YNNKEL (reference sequence). Trimming removed 8 bases from V and 9 bases from J, with 10 bases in between. The CDR3 consists of 10 residues. CDR3 DNA: TGTGCCAGCGCGGACCGGGCCCAGTACTTC. Protein sequence: CASADRAQYF.

The chain carries TRBV7-9 and TRBJ1-4; D might be TRBD1 (5 bases). V was pared by 4 bases and J by 2 bases, with 14 bases between. There are 16 residues in the CDR3. The V gene's germline CDR1 is SEHNR and CDR2 FQNEAQ (reference sequence). CDR3 sequence reads: CASSSNEGSTNEKLFF. CDR3 coding DNA: TGTGCCAGCAGCTCCAATGAGGGGAGCACTAATGAAAAACTGTTTTTT.

This chain joins TRBV7-3 and TRBJ2-1, with D unclear. The CDR3 is 13 amino acids. CDR1 SGHTA and CDR2 FQGTGA come from the germline V gene. The V gene lost 5 bases and the J gene lost 4 bases, with 9 bases spanning the gap. DNA of the CDR3: TGTGCCAGCAGCCCCGCACTTTACAATGAGCAGTTCTTC. This translates into CASSPALYNEQFF. The full variable domain, completed using reference TRBV7-3 and TRBJ2-1, is GAGVSQTPSNKVTEKGKYVELRCDPISGHTALYWYRQSLGQGPEFLIYFQGTGAADDSGLPNDRFFAVRPEGSVSTLKIQRTERGDSAVYLCASSPALYNEQFFGPGTRLTVL.